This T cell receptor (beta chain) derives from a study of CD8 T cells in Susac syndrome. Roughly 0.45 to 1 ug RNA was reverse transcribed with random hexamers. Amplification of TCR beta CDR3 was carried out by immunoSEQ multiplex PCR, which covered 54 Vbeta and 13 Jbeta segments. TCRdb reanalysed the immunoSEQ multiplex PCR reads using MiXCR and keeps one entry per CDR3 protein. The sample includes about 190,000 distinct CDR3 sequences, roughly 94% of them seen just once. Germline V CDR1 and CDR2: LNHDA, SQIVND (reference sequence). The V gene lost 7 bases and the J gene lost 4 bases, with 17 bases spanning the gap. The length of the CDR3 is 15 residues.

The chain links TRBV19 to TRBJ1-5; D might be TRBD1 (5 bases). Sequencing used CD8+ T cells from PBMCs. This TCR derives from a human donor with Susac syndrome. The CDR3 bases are TGTGCCAGTACCCAGACGGTAGGGGAGAATCAGCCCCAGCATTTT. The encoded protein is CASTQTVGENQPQHF.